This T cell receptor (beta chain) derives from a study of T cells in Graves' hyperthyroidism and ophthalmopathy. Using RNA transcripts as the source, TCR beta CDR3 regions were amplified. TCR CDR3 underwent first-round RT-PCR with the HTBI primer set. MiXCR was run by TCRdb on the multiplex PCR reads, yielding one entry per CDR3 protein. The sample consists of 93,000 or so distinct CDR3 sequences, 40% to 50% of them appearing once. Diagnoses rested on clinical symptoms, serum thyroxine and TRAb, thyroid ultrasound and orbital computed tomography. Germline V gene lookup returns CDR1 SQVTM and CDR2 ANQGSEA. CDR3 length: 14 amino acids. V dropped 2 bases and J dropped 5; count of bases not matched to a gene: 7.

Sequenced material: blood. V gene TRBV29-1 combines with J gene TRBJ1-2; 8 nucleotides agree with TRBD1. The receptor was derived from a man aged 35 to 55 with Graves' hyperthyroidism. The CDR3 is CSVEPRGPQYGYTF. In DNA form, the CDR3 reads TGCAGCGTTGAACCCAGGGGGCCACAGTATGGCTACACCTTC.